Following are 20 T cell receptor beta chains from one sample sequenced in a study of OX40 agonist ivuxolimab in advanced cancers. The repertoire was sequenced with immunoSEQ multiplex PCR; TCRdb's copy has only in-frame clones and lacks some. The sample includes about 89,000 clones, around nine tenths seen only once; the top ten take around 0.29%. This material consisted of CD4+ or CD8+ T cells sorted from blood, taken in a trial of the OX40 agonist ivuxolimab. The receptors were sampled from an adult with an advanced solid tumor such as melanoma, head and neck, liver or kidney cancer.

This clone was found once. The V call is TRBV6-5, the J call TRBJ1-1; 7 nucleotides line up with TRBD1. The CDR3 covers 14 residues. V lost 7 bases, J lost 0 bases, and 5 bases stayed unmatched. CDR1 and CDR2 from the germline V gene are MNHEY and SVGAGI. The CDR3 spells CASKEGALNTEAFF. The CDR3 coding sequence is TGTGCCAGCAAGGAGGGGGCGTTGAACACTGAAGCTTTCTTT.

The V call is TRBV15, the J call TRBJ1-6, with D possibly matching TRBD1 (6 bases). The germline CDR1 and CDR2 sequences are LNHNV and YYDKDF (reference sequence). This CDR3 comprises 18 residues. V was shortened by 0 bases and J by 10 bases, with 22 bases between the two germline ends. For the CDR3, the DNA is TGTGCCACCAGCAGAGATCAAGGGACAATGCGGGGGCACTCACCCCTCCACTTT. It encodes CATSRDQGTMRGHSPLHF.

For the CDR3, the DNA is TGTGCCAGCTACTATGGCTACACCTTC. It is translated as CASYYGYTF. The rearrangement uses TRBV11-2 and TRBJ1-2; D is undetermined. Germline CDR1 is SGHAT and CDR2 is FQNNGV. The V end was cut by 8 bases, the J end by 3 bases, with 1 base between. This CDR3 has 9 residues. The full variable domain, its missing parts supplied by reference TRBV11-2 and TRBJ1-2, is EAGVAQSPRYKIIEKRQSVAFWCNPISGHATLYWYQQILGQGPKLLIQFQNNGVVDDSQLPKDRFSAERLKGVDSTLKIQPAKLEDSAVYLCASYYGYTFGSGTRLTVV.

V and J are TRBV7-2 and TRBJ2-2, with D perhaps matching TRBD1 (5 bases). Germline V gene sequence: CDR1 SGHTA, CDR2 FQGNSA. Trimming removed 9 bases from V and 8 bases from J, with 19 bases in between. The CDR3 length is 14 residues. The CDR3: CARPAGSVPGELFF. The CDR3 nucleotides read TGTGCCAGACCCGCAGGGTCGGTCCCGGGGGAGCTGTTTTTT.

The sample holds a few counts of this clone. This chain links TRBV19 with TRBJ1-2; 7 bases line up with TRBD1. V lost 4 bases, J lost 7 bases, and 12 bases stayed unmatched. Germline loops: CDR1 LNHDA, CDR2 SQIVND (reference sequence). This CDR3 has 15 amino acids. The CDR3 spells CASSTHTGAAFGYTF. In nucleotides, the CDR3 is TGTGCCAGTAGTACCCACACAGGGGCGGCCTTTGGCTACACCTTC. Variable domain in full (rest from reference TRBV19 and TRBJ1-2): DGGITQSPKYLFRKEGQNVTLSCEQNLNHDAMYWYRQDPGQGLRLIYYSQIVNDFQKGDIAEGYSVSREKKESFPLTVTSAQKNPTAFYLCASSTHTGAAFGYTFGSGTRLTVV.

This chain joins TRBV6-6 and TRBJ1-1; no definite D call. Trimming left V 6 bases short and J 4 bases short, with 12 bases between. This CDR3 is built from 13 residues. Germline V lookup: CDR1 MNHNY, CDR2 SVGAGI (reference sequence). In DNA, the CDR3 is TGTGCCAGCAGCGCCCGGGAGTTCACTGAAGCTTTCTTT. Residues: CASSAREFTEAFF.

The chain combines TRBV29-1 with TRBJ2-3, with unresolved D. CDR1 is SQVTM, CDR2 ANQGSEA, per germline. V shed 4 bases and J shed 4 bases, with 9 bases lying between them. The CDR3 contains 12 residues. The DNA of the CDR3 is TGCAGCGTTGGGGGTACGGCAGATACGCAGTATTTT. It translates to CSVGGTADTQYF.

J is TRBJ1-6 and V is TRBV2; tentatively, D is TRBD1 (5 bases). Germline V gene data show CDR1 as SNHLY and CDR2 as FYNNEI. Between the trimmed V and J ends, which lost 7 bases and 0 bases, there was a span of 19 bases. The CDR3 has 18 amino acids. CDR3 nucleotides: TGTGCCAGCACCTGGGATGAGGGACGTAGCTCCTATAATTCACCCCTCCACTTT. Residues: CASTWDEGRSSYNSPLHF.

This chain uses TRBV6-5 with TRBJ1-5; tentative D call: TRBD1 (5 bases). The ends were cut back, 2 bases at V and 0 bases at J, with 5 bases in the middle. Germline V gene sequence: CDR1 MNHEY, CDR2 SVGAGI. The CDR3 spans 14 residues. The CDR3 DNA reads as TGTGCCAGCAGTTACAGGGGTAGCAATCAGCCCCAGCATTTT. This translates into CASSYRGSNQPQHF.

The sample holds one count of this clone. This same CDR3 is encoded by further DNA sequences in the sample. The CDR3 DNA reads as TGTGCCAGCAGCTTGGGTGGGAATGAGCAGTTCTTC. This gives the protein CASSLGGNEQFF. This chain links TRBV5-5 with TRBJ2-1; D gene uncertain. The V gene lost 0 bases and the J gene lost 7 bases, with 5 bases spanning the gap. There are 12 residues in the CDR3. Germline assignment: CDR1 SGHKS and CDR2 YYEKEE (reference sequence).

The chain has TRBV7-6 and TRBJ2-2; D gene ambiguous. Per germline, CDR1 SGHVS and CDR2 FNYEAQ. This CDR3 has 16 residues. Trimming removed 6 bases at V and 1 base at J, with 15 bases between. The CDR3 sequence is CASRSPLTGNTGELFF. CDR3 DNA: TGTGCCAGCAGGTCACCTCTGACGGGGAACACCGGGGAGCTGTTTTTT. The full variable domain, in which reference TRBV7-6 and TRBJ2-2 provide the parts outside the CDR3, is GAGVSQSPRYKVTKRGQDVALRCDPISGHVSLYWYRQALGQGPEFLTYFNYEAQQDKSGLPNDRFSAERPEGSISTLTIQRTEQRDSAMYRCASRSPLTGNTGELFFGEGSRLTVL.

In the case of this clone: The same CDR3 also results from other DNA sequences found in this sample. The CDR3 protein is CASSPRGSEQYF. The CDR3 DNA reads as TGTGCCAGCTCACCACGAGGCAGCGAGCAGTACTTC. The chain combines TRBV18 with TRBJ2-7; D ambiguous. CDR1 KGHSH and CDR2 LQKENI come from the germline V gene. The CDR3 has 12 residues. V was pared by 1 base and J by 6 bases, with 7 bases between.

This clone was recorded only once. This rearrangement joins TRBV6-4 to TRBJ1-6; D is unclear. Trimming removed 3 bases at V and 0 bases at J, with 3 bases between. This CDR3 region has 14 residues. Germline CDR1 and CDR2: MRHNA and SNTAGT. The CDR3 DNA follows: TGTGCCAGCAGTGAGAGCTCCTATAATTCACCCCTCCACTTT. It yields the protein CASSESSYNSPLHF.

The chain joins TRBV2 to TRBJ1-1; unclear D gene. This CDR3 is built from 15 residues. V was cut by 2 bases and J by 1 base, with 11 bases left in between. The germline gives CDR1 SNHLY, CDR2 FYNNEI. CDR3 DNA sequence: TGTGCCAGCAGTGAAAAATTGACACCGAACACTGAAGCTTTCTTT. It translates to CASSEKLTPNTEAFF.

The rearrangement links TRBV6-4 to TRBJ2-1; weak D call: TRBD1 (5 bases). Germline assignment: CDR1 MRHNA and CDR2 SNTAGT. The CDR3 runs 14 residues. V dropped 8 bases and J dropped 0 bases, with 11 bases sitting between them. The CDR3 DNA follows: TGTGCCAGCTCAGTCACAGGCTCCTACAATGAGCAGTTCTTC. It is translated as CASSVTGSYNEQFF.

The V call is TRBV30, the J call TRBJ2-2, with TRBD2 as a possible D gene (7 bases). Germline lookup yields CDR1 GTSNPN and CDR2 SVGIG (reference sequence). V was pared by 3 bases and J by 4 bases, with 12 bases between. The CDR3 consists of 14 residues. CDR3 nucleotides: TGTGCCTGGAGACAGGGAGGGGGCACCGGGGAGCTGTTTTTT. As protein: CAWRQGGGTGELFF.

The CDR3 DNA sequence: TGTGCCAGCAGCCTTTCTAGCGGGGGGTCCCCTTTCACGGGTACGCAGTATTTT. Translation: CASSLSSGGSPFTGTQYF. The chain carries TRBV7-2 and TRBJ2-3; 11 positions agree with TRBD2. The germline gives CDR1 SGHTA, CDR2 FQGNSA. Germline trimming cut 5 bases from V and 8 bases from J; bases unmatched to any gene: 18. This CDR3 has 18 amino acids.

The chain carries TRBV13 and TRBJ1-1, with TRBD1 identical over 7 bases. Germline assignment: CDR1 PRHDT and CDR2 FYEKMQ (reference sequence). The CDR3 extends over 17 amino acids. Trimming at V came to 5 bases and at J to 5 bases, leaving 17 bases not matched to a gene. Written as DNA, the CDR3 is TGTGCCAGCAGCCTTAGACAGGGTCGTTATTCAGGGACTGAAGCTTTCTTT. Translated: CASSLRQGRYSGTEAFF.

The chain carries TRBV6-5 and TRBJ2-5; 7 nucleotides line up with TRBD2. CDR1 is MNHEY, CDR2 SVGAGI, per germline. The CDR3 contains 13 residues. The trim removed 2 bases at V and 5 bases at J, leaving 2 bases unmatched. The CDR3 sequence is CASSYTSVETQYF. CDR3 coding DNA: TGTGCCAGCAGTTACACTAGCGTGGAGACCCAGTACTTC.

The rearrangement links TRBV7-2 to TRBJ1-5; a possible D gene is TRBD1 (6 bases). The CDR3 runs 16 residues. CDR1 and CDR2 (germline): SGHTA, FQGNSA. V lost 5 bases and J 10 bases, leaving 24 bases between the germline ends. The DNA for the CDR3 is TGTGCCAGCAGCCAGTGGACAGTTGGGGGGGCGGGTCCCCAGCATTTT. Residues: CASSQWTVGGAGPQHF.